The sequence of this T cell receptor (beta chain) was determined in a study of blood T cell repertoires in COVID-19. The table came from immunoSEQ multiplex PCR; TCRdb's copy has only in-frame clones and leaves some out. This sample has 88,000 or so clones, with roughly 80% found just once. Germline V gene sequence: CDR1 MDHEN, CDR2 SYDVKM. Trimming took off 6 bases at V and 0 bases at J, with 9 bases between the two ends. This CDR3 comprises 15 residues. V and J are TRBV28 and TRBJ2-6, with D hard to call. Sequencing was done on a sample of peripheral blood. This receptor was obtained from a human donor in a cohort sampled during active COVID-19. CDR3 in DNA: TGTGCCAGCAGACTACTCAACTCTGGGGCCAACGTCCTGACTTTC. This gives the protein CASRLLNSGANVLTF.